Listed below are T cell receptor beta chains from one sample, sequenced in a study of vaccination effects on CD4 cells after COVID-19. Libraries were prepared by immunoSEQ multiplex PCR; TCRdb keeps only in-frame clonotypes and omits some of them. Among roughly 40,000 clones listed, more than 65% were seen once. No antigen has been identified for these receptors. The sequencing used CD4+ T cells from PBMCs cultured without peptide, collected after COVID-19 vaccination. Receptors originate from a human donor who received a COVID-19 vaccine. Each CDR3 is given with its conserved first and last residue. A D gene is named only where the DNA matches it firmly. Only part of the rows carry a size: once, few, many, or a class if the clone is expanded.

d_gene: -
abundance: -
j_gene: TRBJ1-1
v_gene: TRBV10-3
CDR3nt: TGTGCCATCAGGGGGGGCATGAACACTGAAGCTTTCTTT
CDR3aa: CAIRGGMNTEAFF

d_gene: -
abundance: -
j_gene: TRBJ2-3
v_gene: TRBV6-5
CDR3nt: TGTGCCAGCAGTTACTCACAGGCCGGGACAGATACGCAGTATTTT
CDR3aa: CASSYSQAGTDTQYF

d_gene: -
abundance: -
j_gene: TRBJ2-5
v_gene: TRBV19
CDR3nt: TGTGCCAGTAGTATTGGCTGGGCAGGACAAGAGACCCAGTACTTC
CDR3aa: CASSIGWAGQETQYF

d_gene: -
abundance: few
j_gene: TRBJ1-3
v_gene: TRBV2
CDR3nt: TGTGCCAGCAGTGTAGAGGTTGAATCACACACCATATATTTT
CDR3aa: CASSVEVESHTIYF

d_gene: -
abundance: -
j_gene: TRBJ2-3
v_gene: TRBV24-1
CDR3nt: TGTGCCACCAGTGATTCACGGTCGGTATTCTGGGAGAGAAATACGCAGTATTTT
CDR3aa: CATSDSRSVFWERNTQYF

d_gene: -
abundance: -
j_gene: TRBJ1-5
v_gene: TRBV6-1
CDR3nt: TGTGCCAGCAGTGAAGGGGGGTCTAGCAATCAGCCCCAGCATTTT
CDR3aa: CASSEGGSSNQPQHF

d_gene: -
abundance: -
j_gene: TRBJ1-3
v_gene: TRBV27
CDR3nt: TGTGCCAGCAGTTTGGCCCGTAACTCTGGAAACACCATATATTTT
CDR3aa: CASSLARNSGNTIYF

d_gene: TRBD2
abundance: -
j_gene: TRBJ2-5
v_gene: TRBV9
CDR3nt: TGTGCCAGCAGCGTAGGAGGGACTAGTGGCAAAGAGACCCAGTACTTC
CDR3aa: CASSVGGTSGKETQYF

d_gene: -
abundance: once
j_gene: TRBJ2-5
v_gene: TRBV30
CDR3nt: TGTGCCTGGAGTGTACGTCAGAAAGAGACCCAGTACTTC
CDR3aa: CAWSVRQKETQYF

d_gene: -
abundance: few
j_gene: TRBJ1-2
v_gene: TRBV5-1
CDR3nt: TGCGCCAGCAGCTTGGGATACAGGACCGGGGACTATGGCTACACCTTC
CDR3aa: CASSLGYRTGDYGYTF

d_gene: -
abundance: few
j_gene: TRBJ1-1
v_gene: TRBV2
CDR3nt: TGTGCCAGCACGGGGGTTATGGAGAACACTGAAGCTTTCTTT
CDR3aa: CASTGVMENTEAFF

d_gene: TRBD1
abundance: few
j_gene: TRBJ1-6
v_gene: TRBV3-1/TRBV3-2
CDR3nt: TGTGCCAGCAGCCTCGAGACAGGGGTTAATTCACCCCTCCACTTT
CDR3aa: CASSLETGVNSPLHF

d_gene: -
abundance: -
j_gene: TRBJ2-2
v_gene: TRBV25-1
CDR3nt: TGTGCCAGCAGCCTGGGGACAACGAACACCGGGGAGCTGTTTTTT
CDR3aa: CASSLGTTNTGELFF

d_gene: TRBD1
abundance: -
j_gene: TRBJ1-2
v_gene: TRBV6-4
CDR3nt: TGTGCCAGCAGCGCCGGGACAGGGGAACCCTATGGCTACACCTTC
CDR3aa: CASSAGTGEPYGYTF

d_gene: -
abundance: -
j_gene: TRBJ1-1
v_gene: TRBV11-2
CDR3nt: TGTGCCAGCAGCCAGGAGGAAGGGTGGAGCACTGAAGCTTTCTTT
CDR3aa: CASSQEEGWSTEAFF

d_gene: -
abundance: -
j_gene: TRBJ1-6
v_gene: TRBV2
CDR3nt: TGTGCCAGCAGTCCCTCGACAGAATATAATTCACCCCTCCACTTT
CDR3aa: CASSPSTEYNSPLHF

d_gene: -
abundance: -
j_gene: TRBJ2-3
v_gene: TRBV6-5
CDR3nt: TGTGCCAGCAGGATTACTAGTGCAGATACGCAGTATTTT
CDR3aa: CASRITSADTQYF

d_gene: -
abundance: few
j_gene: TRBJ1-1
v_gene: TRBV19
CDR3nt: TGTGCCAGTAGTTCGGGGCTTAACACTGAAGCTTTCTTT
CDR3aa: CASSSGLNTEAFF

d_gene: TRBD1
abundance: once
j_gene: TRBJ2-3
v_gene: TRBV29-1
CDR3nt: TGCAGCGTAGGACAGGGAACAGATACGCAGTATTTT
CDR3aa: CSVGQGTDTQYF

d_gene: -
abundance: -
j_gene: TRBJ2-1
v_gene: TRBV7-2
CDR3nt: TGTGCCAGCAGCTCCGGACTGGCGGGAATAAGTGAGCAGTTCTTC
CDR3aa: CASSSGLAGISEQFF

d_gene: TRBD2
abundance: -
j_gene: TRBJ2-1
v_gene: TRBV5-1
CDR3nt: TGCGCCAGCAGACTAGCGGGAGAGCAGTTCTTC
CDR3aa: CASRLAGEQFF

d_gene: -
abundance: -
j_gene: TRBJ2-3
v_gene: TRBV6-5
CDR3nt: TGTGCCAGCAGGCAGGGGGGGACAGATACGCAGTATTTT
CDR3aa: CASRQGGTDTQYF

d_gene: TRBD2
abundance: -
j_gene: TRBJ2-1
v_gene: TRBV18
CDR3nt: TGTGCCAGCTCACCCCTAGCGGTTTCCTACAATGAGCAGTTCTTC
CDR3aa: CASSPLAVSYNEQFF

d_gene: TRBD1
abundance: -
j_gene: TRBJ2-3
v_gene: TRBV2
CDR3nt: TGTGCCAGCGCCGGGACAGGCACAGATACGCAGTATTTT
CDR3aa: CASAGTGTDTQYF

d_gene: -
abundance: -
j_gene: TRBJ1-2
v_gene: TRBV10-3
CDR3nt: TGTGCCATCAGTGAGTCGAGCCAAGAACGCTACACCTTC
CDR3aa: CAISESSQERYTF

d_gene: -
abundance: -
j_gene: TRBJ2-7
v_gene: TRBV6-5
CDR3nt: TGTGCCAGCAGAAACTCACAGTTACAGTACTTC
CDR3aa: CASRNSQLQYF

d_gene: TRBD1
abundance: -
j_gene: TRBJ2-1
v_gene: TRBV7-9
CDR3nt: TGTGCCAGCAGCACTGTGATAGGGACAGGATACAATGAGCAGTTCTTC
CDR3aa: CASSTVIGTGYNEQFF

d_gene: -
abundance: once
j_gene: TRBJ2-1
v_gene: TRBV6-6
CDR3nt: TGTGCCAGCAGTTACGGGCTAGAATACAATGAGCAGTTCTTC
CDR3aa: CASSYGLEYNEQFF

d_gene: -
abundance: -
j_gene: TRBJ2-1
v_gene: TRBV3-1/TRBV3-2
CDR3nt: TGTGCCAGCAGCCCCGGGGGCAGGGGGTCGGCAGAGCAGTTCTTC
CDR3aa: CASSPGGRGSAEQFF

d_gene: -
abundance: -
j_gene: TRBJ1-5
v_gene: TRBV7-9
CDR3nt: TGTGCCAGCAGCTTATCGGGTTATCAAGGGAATCAGCCCCAGCATTTT
CDR3aa: CASSLSGYQGNQPQHF

d_gene: TRBD1
abundance: -
j_gene: TRBJ1-1
v_gene: TRBV6-5
CDR3nt: TGTGCCAGCAATATAGAGACAGGGGTTGGCACTGAAGCTTTCTTT
CDR3aa: CASNIETGVGTEAFF

d_gene: -
abundance: -
j_gene: TRBJ1-5
v_gene: TRBV21-1
CDR3nt: TGTGCCAGCAGGAACCAAACAAATGTCCGGACACCGAATCGGGCCAATCAGCCCCAGCATTTT
CDR3aa: CASRNQTNVRTPNRANQPQHF